This is a list of T cell receptor beta chains from one sample in a study of blood T cell repertoires in COVID-19. Profiling relied on immunoSEQ multiplex PCR, and the TCRdb table lists in-frame clones only, not all of them. The sample lists about 210,000 clones; roughly 80% were seen once. Sequencing was carried out using peripheral blood. Receptors were obtained from a woman at least 80 years old with COVID-19, enrolled during active disease. Each CDR3 is given with its conserved first and last residue. Each record gives: D gene, V gene, J gene, clone size, CDR3 protein, CDR3 DNA. A D gene is named only where the DNA matches it firmly. Expanded clones are given a class, and other clones once, few, many or no size at all.

d_call: TRBD2
v_call: TRBV5-1
j_call: TRBJ2-1
clone_size: once
cdr3_aa: CASSRLAHSDNEQFF
cdr3_nt: TGCGCCAGCAGCCGACTAGCGCATTCCGACAATGAGCAGTTCTTC

d_call: NA
v_call: TRBV27
j_call: TRBJ2-1
clone_size: NA
cdr3_aa: CASSLWRAEGSKQFF
cdr3_nt: TGTGCCAGCAGTTTATGGCGGGCCGAGGGAAGCAAGCAGTTCTTC

d_call: TRBD1
v_call: TRBV5-1
j_call: TRBJ1-1
clone_size: NA
cdr3_aa: CASSPAGTENTEAFF
cdr3_nt: TGCGCCAGCAGCCCGGCCGGGACAGAGAACACTGAAGCTTTCTTT

d_call: NA
v_call: TRBV7-2
j_call: TRBJ1-5
clone_size: NA
cdr3_aa: CASRPQTLPNQPQHF
cdr3_nt: TGTGCCAGCAGACCCCAGACACTGCCCAATCAGCCCCAGCATTTT

d_call: TRBD2
v_call: TRBV5-1
j_call: TRBJ2-5
clone_size: few
cdr3_aa: CASSETLAGEETQYF
cdr3_nt: TGCGCCAGCAGCGAGACACTAGCGGGGGAAGAGACCCAGTACTTC

d_call: TRBD2
v_call: TRBV4-1
j_call: TRBJ2-1
clone_size: NA
cdr3_aa: CASSQDRMLAGVNEQFF
cdr3_nt: TGCGCCAGCAGCCAAGATAGGATGCTAGCGGGGGTGAATGAGCAGTTCTTC

d_call: NA
v_call: TRBV29-1
j_call: TRBJ1-2
clone_size: NA
cdr3_aa: CSVAPRFVSGFEVDNYGYTF
cdr3_nt: TGCAGCGTTGCGCCGCGATTTGTGTCGGGGTTTGAAGTTGATAACTATGGCTACACCTTC

d_call: NA
v_call: TRBV28
j_call: TRBJ2-2
clone_size: NA
cdr3_aa: CASRRQTGELFF
cdr3_nt: TGTGCCAGCAGGCGACAGACCGGGGAGCTGTTTTTT

d_call: NA
v_call: TRBV3-1/TRBV3-2
j_call: TRBJ1-1
clone_size: NA
cdr3_aa: CASSQGRSSEAFF
cdr3_nt: TGTGCCAGCAGCCAAGGCAGGTCCTCTGAAGCTTTCTTT

d_call: TRBD2
v_call: TRBV7-4
j_call: TRBJ2-7
clone_size: NA
cdr3_aa: CASSLARPAGNEQYF
cdr3_nt: TGTGCCAGCAGCTTAGCCCGACCAGCGGGGAACGAGCAGTACTTC

d_call: NA
v_call: TRBV4-1
j_call: TRBJ2-1
clone_size: NA
cdr3_aa: CASSREGTGIPYNEQFF
cdr3_nt: TGCGCCAGCAGCCGGGAAGGAACAGGGATCCCCTACAATGAGCAGTTCTTC

d_call: TRBD1
v_call: TRBV2
j_call: TRBJ2-7
clone_size: NA
cdr3_aa: CASSEWGQGTEQYF
cdr3_nt: TGTGCCAGCAGTGAATGGGGACAGGGAACAGAGCAGTACTTC

d_call: TRBD1
v_call: TRBV20-1
j_call: TRBJ1-5
clone_size: NA
cdr3_aa: CSASRGRDRVNQPQHF
cdr3_nt: TGCAGTGCTAGTAGGGGCCGGGACAGGGTCAATCAGCCCCAGCATTTT

d_call: TRBD1
v_call: TRBV28
j_call: TRBJ2-5
clone_size: NA
cdr3_aa: CASSLRGPGETQYF
cdr3_nt: TGTGCCAGCAGTTTAAGGGGGCCAGGGGAGACCCAGTACTTC

d_call: TRBD2
v_call: TRBV5-1
j_call: TRBJ2-7
clone_size: few
cdr3_aa: CASSFGAGGEEQYF
cdr3_nt: TGCGCCAGCAGCTTTGGAGCGGGAGGAGAAGAGCAGTACTTC

d_call: TRBD2
v_call: TRBV5-1
j_call: TRBJ2-1
clone_size: NA
cdr3_aa: CASSSGASGGREQFF
cdr3_nt: TGCGCCAGCAGCTCTGGGGCTAGCGGGGGCCGGGAGCAGTTCTTC

d_call: NA
v_call: TRBV2
j_call: TRBJ2-3
clone_size: once
cdr3_aa: CASSWGLSTDTQYF
cdr3_nt: TGTGCCAGCTCCTGGGGCCTCAGCACAGATACGCAGTATTTT

d_call: NA
v_call: TRBV20-1
j_call: TRBJ1-1
clone_size: NA
cdr3_aa: CSAGGGNAFF
cdr3_nt: TGCAGTGCTGGGGGAGGGAACGCTTTCTTT

d_call: NA
v_call: TRBV6-5
j_call: TRBJ1-5
clone_size: NA
cdr3_aa: CASSDSLQPQHF
cdr3_nt: TGTGCCAGCAGTGACTCCCTACAGCCCCAGCATTTT

d_call: NA
v_call: TRBV27
j_call: TRBJ1-4
clone_size: NA
cdr3_aa: CASSLQGTNEKLFF
cdr3_nt: TGTGCCAGCAGCCTCCAGGGAACTAATGAAAAACTGTTTTTT

d_call: NA
v_call: TRBV10-3
j_call: TRBJ1-4
clone_size: once
cdr3_aa: CAISEARVGEKLFF
cdr3_nt: TGTGCCATCAGTGAGGCACGGGTTGGGGAAAAACTGTTTTTT

d_call: TRBD2
v_call: TRBV19
j_call: TRBJ2-6
clone_size: NA
cdr3_aa: CASSTILGGGEGSGANVLTF
cdr3_nt: TGTGCCAGTAGTACCATCCTGGGGGGGGGTGAGGGCTCTGGGGCCAACGTCCTGACTTTC

d_call: NA
v_call: TRBV3-1/TRBV3-2
j_call: TRBJ2-7
clone_size: once
cdr3_aa: CASSQGGNGQYF
cdr3_nt: TGTGCCAGCAGCCAAGGGGGCAACGGGCAGTACTTC

d_call: NA
v_call: TRBV3-1/TRBV3-2
j_call: TRBJ2-7
clone_size: NA
cdr3_aa: CASSPQEGYEQYF
cdr3_nt: TGTGCCAGCAGCCCCCAGGAGGGTTACGAGCAGTACTTC

d_call: TRBD1
v_call: TRBV3-1/TRBV3-2
j_call: TRBJ1-2
clone_size: NA
cdr3_aa: CASSPGTDYGYTF
cdr3_nt: TGTGCCAGCAGCCCCGGGACAGACTATGGCTACACCTTC

d_call: TRBD1
v_call: TRBV3-1/TRBV3-2
j_call: TRBJ2-7
clone_size: NA
cdr3_aa: CASSQAGGFNEQYF
cdr3_nt: TGTGCCAGCAGCCAAGCAGGGGGTTTCAACGAGCAGTACTTC

d_call: TRBD1
v_call: TRBV5-4
j_call: TRBJ2-6
clone_size: NA
cdr3_aa: CASSSGTGGSSGANVLTF
cdr3_nt: TGTGCCAGCAGCTCAGGGACAGGGGGGAGCTCTGGGGCCAACGTCCTGACTTTC

d_call: TRBD2
v_call: TRBV7-2
j_call: TRBJ2-7
clone_size: NA
cdr3_aa: CASSLVSAAGTEQYF
cdr3_nt: TGTGCCAGCAGCTTAGTTTCAGCAGCGGGAACGGAGCAGTACTTC

d_call: NA
v_call: TRBV21-1
j_call: TRBJ2-4
clone_size: NA
cdr3_aa: CASRELGAFAKNIQYF
cdr3_nt: TGTGCCAGCCGGGAGTTAGGAGCGTTTGCCAAAAACATTCAGTACTTC